The rows below give T cell receptor beta chains drawn from one sample of a study of cytomegalovirus exposure and HLA in healthy donors. The data were produced by immunoSEQ multiplex PCR, yet TCRdb's version contains in-frame clones alone and is incomplete. Seen here are 150,000 to 200,000 clones, approximately 82% observed once, and the top ten hold about 7.7%. The sample taken for sequencing was PBMCs. The receptors come from a woman aged 40 to 49 in good health and CMV-seropositive. The CDR3 runs from the conserved cysteine through the conserved F or W. Each record gives: clone size, CDR3 length, V gene, J gene, D gene, CDR3 protein, CDR3 DNA. A D gene is named only where the DNA matches it firmly. Only part of the rows carry a size: once, few, many, or a class if the clone is expanded.

>few|14|TRBV13|TRBJ1-4|NA
CASSLKRANEKLFF
TGTGCCAGCAGCTTAAAGAGGGCTAATGAAAAACTGTTTTTT
>NA|10|TRBV20-1|TRBJ2-7|TRBD2
CRTSGSEQYF
TGTAGGACTAGCGGGAGCGAGCAGTACTTC
>once|14|TRBV6-5|TRBJ2-5|TRBD1
CASSPWDSRETQYF
TGTGCCAGCAGTCCATGGGACAGCAGAGAGACCCAGTACTTC
>NA|9|TRBV9|TRBJ1-1|NA
CASPGEAFF
TGTGCCAGCCCCGGTGAAGCTTTCTTT
>once|15|TRBV11-2|TRBJ2-1|NA
CASSLEEAAYNEQFF
TGTGCCAGCAGCTTAGAAGAAGCCGCATACAATGAGCAGTTCTTC
>NA|17|TRBV2|TRBJ2-7|TRBD2
CASSENPGLAGPYEQYF
TGTGCCAGCAGTGAAAACCCGGGACTAGCGGGGCCCTACGAGCAGTACTTC
>NA|18|TRBV2|TRBJ2-7|TRBD2
CASEGRGLAGGSGYEQYF
TGTGCCAGTGAGGGCCGTGGGCTAGCGGGAGGAAGTGGCTACGAGCAGTACTTC
>NA|12|TRBV28|TRBJ2-1|NA
CASSRGLNEQFF
TGTGCCAGCAGTCGGGGTCTCAATGAGCAGTTCTTC
>NA|15|TRBV27|TRBJ2-7|TRBD1
CASSLRQGVTYEQYF
TGTGCCAGCAGTCTGCGACAGGGGGTAACCTACGAGCAGTACTTC
>NA|14|TRBV6-5|TRBJ1-2|NA
CASSSHITNYGYTF
TGTGCCAGCAGTTCCCACATCACTAACTATGGCTACACCTTC
>NA|15|TRBV5-1|TRBJ2-1|NA
CASSSLPATHNEQFF
TGCGCCAGCAGTAGTCTCCCAGCGACCCACAATGAGCAGTTCTTC
>NA|17|TRBV19|TRBJ1-1|TRBD1
CASSSPRQGAMNTEAFF
TGTGCCAGTAGTTCGCCGCGACAGGGGGCCATGAACACTGAAGCTTTCTTT
>few|15|TRBV7-2|TRBJ1-4|TRBD1
CASRSTGATNEKLFF
TGTGCCAGCAGGTCGACAGGGGCAACTAATGAAAAACTGTTTTTT
>NA|15|TRBV7-8|TRBJ2-7|TRBD1
CASSSPRDRAYEQYF
TGTGCCAGCAGCTCACCCCGGGACAGGGCCTACGAGCAGTACTTC
>NA|14|TRBV15|TRBJ2-7|TRBD1
CATSRGTGISEQYF
TGTGCCACCAGCAGAGGGACAGGGATATCCGAGCAGTACTTC
>NA|14|TRBV7-6|TRBJ2-5|NA
CASSLLGREETQYF
TGTGCCAGCAGCTTATTGGGCAGAGAAGAGACCCAGTACTTC
>once|15|TRBV7-2|TRBJ2-3|NA
CASSLEGAFIDTQYF
TGTGCCAGCAGCTTAGAAGGGGCCTTCATAGATACGCAGTATTTT
>few|13|TRBV7-9|TRBJ1-2|NA
CASSPGRGYGYTF
TGTGCCAGCAGCCCCGGTAGAGGCTATGGCTACACCTTC
>NA|15|TRBV4-2|TRBJ1-6|NA
CASSQETVLNSPLHF
TGTGCCAGCAGCCAAGAGACAGTACTTAATTCACCCCTCCACTTT
>NA|14|TRBV5-4|TRBJ2-6|NA
CASSFPSGANVLTF
TGTGCCAGCAGCTTCCCCTCCGGGGCCAACGTCCTGACTTTC
>NA|15|TRBV7-9|TRBJ2-7|TRBD1
CASSFWTGRSYEQYF
TGTGCCAGCAGCTTCTGGACAGGACGAAGTTACGAGCAGTACTTC
>NA|14|TRBV27|TRBJ1-1|NA
CASSLGTPNTEAFF
TGTGCCAGCAGTTTAGGGACACCCAACACTGAAGCTTTCTTT
>once|15|TRBV18|TRBJ2-7|NA
CASSPPISAADEQYF
TGTGCCAGCTCACCACCTATTTCAGCGGCTGACGAGCAGTACTTC
>once|17|TRBV2|TRBJ2-3|TRBD2
CASSFSGLASLVDTQYF
TGTGCCAGCAGCTTTTCAGGACTAGCGTCTTTGGTAGATACGCAGTATTTT
>NA|15|TRBV11-2|TRBJ2-5|NA
CASSLEGVGWETQYF
TGTGCCAGCAGCTTAGAAGGGGTAGGGTGGGAGACCCAGTACTTC
>few|13|TRBV10-1|TRBJ2-7|TRBD1
CASSDRGPHEQYF
TGCGCCAGCAGTGACAGGGGGCCCCACGAGCAGTACTTC
>NA|14|TRBV5-1|TRBJ1-1|TRBD1
CASSVGTANTEAFF
TGCGCCAGCAGCGTTGGGACAGCGAACACTGAAGCTTTCTTT
>NA|18|TRBV7-9|TRBJ2-6|NA
CASLGYEGRGSGANVLTF
TGTGCCAGCTTAGGGTACGAAGGAAGGGGCTCTGGGGCCAACGTCCTGACTTTC
>NA|16|TRBV7-3|TRBJ2-2|TRBD2
CASSLSGLANTGELFF
TGTGCCAGCAGCTTGAGCGGACTAGCGAACACCGGGGAGCTGTTTTTT
>NA|14|TRBV6-5|TRBJ2-1|NA
CASSQLGGAREQFF
TGTGCCAGCAGTCAACTGGGGGGGGCACGGGAGCAGTTCTTC
>few|13|TRBV7-2|TRBJ2-5|NA
CASSLNRQETQYF
TGTGCCAGCAGCTTGAACAGGCAAGAGACCCAGTACTTC
>NA|18|TRBV4-1|TRBJ2-1|TRBD2
CASSQETSGRRKGNEQFF
TGCGCCAGCAGCCAAGAGACTAGCGGGAGAAGGAAGGGGAATGAGCAGTTCTTC
>NA|14|TRBV6-5|TRBJ1-3|TRBD1
CASETGDSGNTIYF
TGTGCCAGCGAGACAGGGGACTCTGGAAACACCATATATTTT
>NA|15|TRBV14|TRBJ2-7|TRBD1
CASSQATGLAYEQYF
TGTGCCAGCAGCCAAGCGACAGGGCTTGCCTACGAGCAGTACTTC
>NA|15|TRBV4-3|TRBJ2-5|NA
CAKFVERSRWGEQYF
TGCGCCAAGTTCGTGGAGCGGAGTCGATGGGGGGAGCAGTACTTC
>few|15|TRBV15|TRBJ2-2|TRBD2
CATSRDRLAGGELFF
TGTGCCACCAGCAGAGATCGGCTAGCGGGAGGGGAGCTGTTTTTT
>NA|13|TRBV29-1|TRBJ1-2|TRBD1
CSVESGQGKGYTF
TGCAGCGTTGAATCGGGACAGGGGAAAGGCTACACCTTC
>NA|14|TRBV5-1|TRBJ2-1|NA
CASRAMTSADEQFF
TGCGCCAGCAGGGCCATGACTAGTGCGGATGAGCAGTTCTTC
>NA|15|TRBV5-1|TRBJ2-5|TRBD2
CASSGGLAEGYPQYF
TGCGCCAGCAGCGGCGGACTAGCGGAAGGGTATCCCCAGTACTTC
>NA|15|TRBV29-1|TRBJ2-1|NA
CSVEVSPGVHNEQFF
TGCAGCGTTGAAGTTTCCCCAGGGGTCCACAATGAGCAGTTCTTC
>NA|14|TRBV2|TRBJ2-2|NA
CASKETANTGELFF
TGTGCCAGCAAGGAGACGGCGAACACCGGGGAGCTGTTTTTT
>NA|12|TRBV27|TRBJ1-4|NA
CASSLRGGKLFF
TGTGCCAGCAGTCTCCGGGGAGGCAAACTGTTTTTT
>once|23|TRBV28|TRBJ2-7|TRBD1
CASSYPGTGGSTSATVTSYEQYF
TGTGCCAGCAGTTACCCCGGGACAGGGGGTTCCACGTCCGCCACTGTAACCTCCTACGAGCAGTACTTC
>NA|14|TRBV19|TRBJ1-2|NA
CASSMGAGADGYTF
TGTGCCAGCAGTATGGGCGCAGGGGCGGATGGCTACACCTTC
>once|14|TRBV4-2|TRBJ2-7|NA
CASSPTSTPYEQYF
TGTGCCAGCAGTCCTACTAGTACTCCCTACGAGCAGTACTTC
>few|16|TRBV5-1|TRBJ2-1|TRBD2
CASSLGAGATIDEQFF
TGCGCCAGCAGCTTGGGAGCGGGGGCTACAATCGATGAGCAGTTCTTC
>NA|24|TRBV5-1|TRBJ2-1|TRBD2
CASSLNSLAGGPVPPRGSYNEQFF
TGCGCCAGCAGCTTGAATTCCCTAGCGGGAGGGCCTGTACCTCCCCGTGGCTCCTACAATGAGCAGTTCTTC
>NA|15|TRBV28|TRBJ1-4|TRBD1
CASSSQGASREKLFF
TGTGCCAGCAGTTCTCAGGGGGCTTCGCGTGAAAAACTGTTTTTT
>NA|15|TRBV2|TRBJ1-3|NA
CASKRQGNSGNTIYF
TGTGCCAGTAAGAGGCAGGGTAACTCTGGAAACACCATATATTTT
>NA|14|TRBV11-2|TRBJ1-2|NA
CASSLSSSNYGYTF
TGTGCCAGCAGCTTATCTAGCTCTAACTATGGCTACACCTTC
>NA|19|TRBV7-2|TRBJ2-7|NA
CASSLDRFRSAGGMYEQYF
TGTGCCAGCAGCTTAGATCGGTTCCGGTCGGCAGGCGGGATGTACGAGCAGTACTTC